Sequencing of this TCR beta chain was carried out in a study of shared clonotypes between healthy human individuals. J was trimmed by 3 bases and V by 2 bases; bases with no gene match: 5. The CDR3 runs to 15 residues. Germline CDR1 is MGHDK and CDR2 is SYGVNS. Evenly divided among several immunoSEQ plates was the genomic DNA of each subset. In the original processing: ImmunoSEQ supplied junction-only sequences lacking quality scores, so filtering was different. Sequenced by immunoSEQ multiplex PCR; TCRdb stores in-frame clones only, minus some. From that table come the V and J calls and clone size; the DNA was used to work out D and trimming. The table records about 480,000 clones, 60% to 80% of them present only once. Each sample came from a Caucasian adult donor living in Nashville, Tennessee.

The receptor was isolated from a woman in her forties in good health. Some clones in this sample may be carry-over from other donors' samples. The sequenced sample consisted of PBMCs. The chain uses TRBV25-1 and TRBJ2-3, with TRBD2 identical over 7 bases. CDR3 DNA sequence: TGTGCCAGCAGTGAAGGGGCGGGAGAAACAGATACGCAGTATTTT. It specifies CASSEGAGETDTQYF. The variable domain in full, with the rest retrieved from reference TRBV25-1 and TRBJ2-3, is EADIYQTPRYLVIGTGKKITLECSQTMGHDKMYWYQQDPGMELHLIHYSYGVNSTEKGDLSSESTVSRIRTEHFPLTLESARPSHTSQYLCASSEGAGETDTQYFGPGTRLTVL.